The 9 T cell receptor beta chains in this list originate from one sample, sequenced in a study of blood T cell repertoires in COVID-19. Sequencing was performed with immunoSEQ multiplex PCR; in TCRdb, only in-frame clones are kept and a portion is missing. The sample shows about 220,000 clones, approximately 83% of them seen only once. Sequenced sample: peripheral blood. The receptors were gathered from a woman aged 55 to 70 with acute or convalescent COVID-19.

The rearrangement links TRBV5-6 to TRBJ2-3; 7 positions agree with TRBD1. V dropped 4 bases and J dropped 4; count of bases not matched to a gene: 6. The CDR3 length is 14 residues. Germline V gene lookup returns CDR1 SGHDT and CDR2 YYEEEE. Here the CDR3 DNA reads TGTGCCAGCAGCCCAAGACAGGGCCCAGATACGCAGTATTTT. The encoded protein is CASSPRQGPDTQYF.

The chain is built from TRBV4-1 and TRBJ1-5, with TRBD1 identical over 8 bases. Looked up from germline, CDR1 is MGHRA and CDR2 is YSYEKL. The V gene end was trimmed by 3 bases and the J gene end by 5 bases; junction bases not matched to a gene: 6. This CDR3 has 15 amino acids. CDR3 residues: CASSHGTGLYQPQHF. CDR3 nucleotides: TGCGCCAGCAGCCATGGGACAGGCTTATATCAGCCCCAGCATTTT.

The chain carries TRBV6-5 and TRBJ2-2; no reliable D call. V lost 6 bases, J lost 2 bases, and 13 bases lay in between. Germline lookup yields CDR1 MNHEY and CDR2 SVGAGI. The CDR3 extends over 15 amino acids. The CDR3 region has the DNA TGTGCCAGCAGCCGAATCACAACCAACACCGGGGAGCTGTTTTTT. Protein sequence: CASSRITTNTGELFF.

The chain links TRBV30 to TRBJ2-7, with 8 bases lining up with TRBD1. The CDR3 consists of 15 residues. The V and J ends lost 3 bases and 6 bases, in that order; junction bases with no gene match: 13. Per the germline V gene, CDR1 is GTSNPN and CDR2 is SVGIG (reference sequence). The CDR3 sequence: CAWRLPTGDPREQYF. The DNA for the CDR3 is TGTGCCTGGAGACTCCCGACAGGGGACCCGCGCGAGCAGTACTTC.

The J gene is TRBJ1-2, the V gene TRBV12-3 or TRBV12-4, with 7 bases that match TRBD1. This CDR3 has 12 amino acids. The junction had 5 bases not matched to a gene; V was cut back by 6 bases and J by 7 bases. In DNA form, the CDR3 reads TGTGCCAGCAGACGGGGACAGCTTGGCTACACCTTC. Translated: CASRRGQLGYTF.

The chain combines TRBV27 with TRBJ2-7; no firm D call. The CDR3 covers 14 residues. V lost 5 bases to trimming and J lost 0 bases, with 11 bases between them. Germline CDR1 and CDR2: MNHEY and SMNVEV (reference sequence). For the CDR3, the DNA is TGTGCCAGCAGTCCTCAGAAAACCTCCTACGAGCAGTACTTC. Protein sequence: CASSPQKTSYEQYF.

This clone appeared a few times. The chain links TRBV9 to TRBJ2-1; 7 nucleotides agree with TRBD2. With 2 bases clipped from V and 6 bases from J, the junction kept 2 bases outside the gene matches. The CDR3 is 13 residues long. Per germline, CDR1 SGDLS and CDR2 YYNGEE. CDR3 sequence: CASSVTGGNEQFF. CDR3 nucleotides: TGTGCCAGCAGCGTTACGGGGGGCAATGAGCAGTTCTTC.

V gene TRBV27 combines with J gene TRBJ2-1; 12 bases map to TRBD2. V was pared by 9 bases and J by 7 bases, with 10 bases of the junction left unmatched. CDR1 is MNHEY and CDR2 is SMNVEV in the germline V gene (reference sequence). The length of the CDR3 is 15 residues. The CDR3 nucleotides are TGTGCCAGTTCCAGCCTAGCGGGGGGGGAGAATGAGCAGTTCTTC. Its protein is CASSSLAGGENEQFF.

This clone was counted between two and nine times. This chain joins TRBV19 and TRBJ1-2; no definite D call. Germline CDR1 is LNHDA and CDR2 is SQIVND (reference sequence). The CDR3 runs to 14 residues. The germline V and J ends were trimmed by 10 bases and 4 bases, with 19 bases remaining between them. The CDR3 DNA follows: TGTGCCACTCAGAGCGGTCCCTGGGGCTATGGCTACACCTTC. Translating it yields CATQSGPWGYGYTF.